The 2 T cell receptor beta chains below come from one sample, sequenced in a study of T-cell reconstitution after alpha-beta-depleted transplantation in children. Preparation of the TCRbeta library used unique molecular identifiers. TCRdb ran MiXCR on the PCR reads and lists one entry per CDR3 protein. The profile shows about 1,000,000 distinct CDR3 sequences, about 30% of them singletons. The input for sequencing was PBMCs, mostly from graft donor cells, taken 360 days after TCRalphabeta/CD19-depleted stem cell transplant. The receptors originated from a boy under two years old who had a stem cell transplant for SCID, so the T cells may come from the graft donor.

This chain links TRBV27 with TRBJ2-6, with 10 positions matching TRBD1. The CDR3 totals 17 residues. V lost 6 bases and J lost 0; bases outside the gene matches: 5. CDR1 and CDR2 (germline): MNHEY, SMNVEV (reference sequence). CDR3 sequence (DNA): TGTGCCAGCAGATCCAGGACAGGGGGCTCTGGGGCCAACGTCCTGACTTTC. Its protein product is CASRSRTGGSGANVLTF.

The chain employs TRBV12-3 or TRBV12-4 and TRBJ1-5; the D gene is possibly TRBD1 (5 bases). This CDR3 comprises 17 residues. Trimming left V 8 bases short and J 0 bases short, with 20 bases between. The CDR3 sequence: CASLGGQGDYSNQPQHF. The CDR3 DNA reads TGTGCCAGCCTTGGAGGGCAGGGAGATTATAGCAATCAGCCCCAGCATTTT.